Listed below are T cell receptor beta chains from one sample, sequenced in a study of T cells in pancreatic ductal adenocarcinoma. The assay was immunoSEQ multiplex PCR, and TCRdb's table has in-frame clones only and misses some. The sample records 100,000 or so clones, nearly 95% being singletons. Sequenced material: PBMCs. These receptors were collected from a human donor with pancreatic ductal adenocarcinoma. The CDR3 runs from the conserved cysteine through the conserved F or W. D genes are given only for firm matches. Clone sizes are given selectively: once, few, many, or a class where the clone is expanded.

clone_size j_call v_call d_call cdr3_aa cdr3_nt
once TRBJ2-2 TRBV19 TRBD1 CASSEDRAGGELFF TGTGCCAGTAGTGAGGACAGGGCCGGCGGGGAGCTGTTTTTT
once TRBJ2-5 TRBV25-1 TRBD1 CASSGTGSQETQYF TGTGCCAGCAGTGGGACAGGGTCCCAAGAGACCCAGTACTTC
- TRBJ2-2 TRBV5-1 - CASSLDRGELFF TGCGCCAGCAGCTTGGACCGGGGGGAGCTGTTTTTT
few TRBJ2-2 TRBV4-3 TRBD2 CASSQDPGGRTNTGELFF TGCGCCAGCAGCCAAGATCCGGGCGGGAGGACCAACACCGGGGAGCTGTTTTTT
- TRBJ2-5 TRBV7-6 TRBD2 CASSLTPSGQGETQYF TGTGCCAGCAGCTTAACTCCTAGCGGGCAGGGGGAGACCCAGTACTTC
- TRBJ2-2 TRBV5-1 - CASSLGPSGGELFF TGCGCCAGCAGCTTAGGTCCGTCCGGGGGGGAGCTGTTTTTT
- TRBJ2-3 TRBV27 - CASSSLALSAGLGDTQYF TGTGCCAGCAGTTCCCTTGCCCTCTCTGCGGGACTGGGTGATACGCAGTATTTT
- TRBJ2-7 TRBV2 TRBD1 CASSRDRALSYEQYF TGTGCCAGCAGTCGGGACAGGGCGCTTTCCTACGAGCAGTACTTC
- TRBJ2-6 TRBV6-1 - CASSLSGANVLTF TGTGCCAGCAGCCTCTCTGGGGCCAACGTCCTGACTTTC
- TRBJ1-1 TRBV30 - CAWSVPGRLIMNTEAFF TGTGCCTGGAGTGTACCCGGGAGGTTAATCATGAACACTGAAGCTTTCTTT
- TRBJ2-1 TRBV9 - CASSALGAEQFF TGTGCCAGCAGCGCCTTGGGGGCGGAGCAGTTCTTC
once TRBJ2-1 TRBV5-1 - CASSLAGSWEQFF TGCGCCAGCAGCTTGGCCGGGAGTTGGGAGCAGTTCTTC
- TRBJ1-4 TRBV18 - CASSPGAEEKLFF TGTGCCAGCTCACCAGGGGCTGAGGAAAAACTGTTTTTT
- TRBJ2-7 TRBV4-2 TRBD1 CASSQPTGQGAYEQYF TGTGCCAGCAGCCAACCGACAGGACAGGGGGCCTATGAGCAGTACTTC
- TRBJ2-1 TRBV5-8 - CASSSAGYLFYNEQFF TGTGCCAGCAGCTCCGCAGGGTATCTCTTCTACAATGAGCAGTTCTTC
- TRBJ2-7 TRBV4-3 TRBD1 CASSQHTGTGYEQYF TGCGCCAGCAGCCAGCATACCGGGACAGGTTACGAGCAGTACTTC
- TRBJ2-3 TRBV2 - CASMAGTDTQYF TGTGCCAGCATGGCGGGCACAGATACGCAGTATTTT
- TRBJ2-3 TRBV7-3 - CASSLVGGLTSTDTQYF TGTGCCAGCAGCTTAGTGGGTGGACTAACTAGCACAGATACGCAGTATTTT
- TRBJ2-6 TRBV19 - CASSTTAGANVLTF TGTGCCAGTAGTACGACAGCTGGGGCCAACGTCCTGACTTTC
- TRBJ2-1 TRBV5-1 TRBD2 CASSLEGGVDEQFF TGCGCCAGCAGCTTGGAGGGAGGGGTCGATGAGCAGTTCTTC
- TRBJ2-1 TRBV9 TRBD2 CASSVGTSGNKQFF TGTGCCAGCAGCGTAGGGACTAGCGGGAATAAGCAGTTCTTC
- TRBJ2-7 TRBV11-3 TRBD1 CASSHLYRGTYEQYF TGTGCCAGCAGCCATCTTTACAGGGGCACCTACGAGCAGTACTTC
- TRBJ2-3 TRBV9 - CASSVTGTDTQYF TGTGCCAGCAGCGTAACAGGCACAGATACGCAGTATTTT
- TRBJ1-2 TRBV6-6 TRBD1 CASTPGQGLSYTF TGTGCCAGCACCCCGGGACAGGGGCTGAGCTACACCTTC
- TRBJ2-5 TRBV19 TRBD1 CASRRDRAFSETQYF TGTGCCAGCCGCCGGGACAGGGCGTTCTCGGAGACCCAGTACTTC
once TRBJ2-2 TRBV4-1 TRBD2 CASSQLAVNTGELFF TGCGCCAGCAGCCAACTAGCGGTAAACACCGGGGAGCTGTTTTTT
- TRBJ2-2 TRBV19 TRBD2 CASESGMYTGELFF TGTGCCAGTGAAAGCGGGATGTACACCGGGGAGCTGTTTTTT
- TRBJ2-5 TRBV10-3 TRBD1 CAIKGTEETQYF TGTGCCATCAAAGGGACAGAAGAGACCCAGTACTTC
- TRBJ2-7 TRBV28 TRBD2 CASRPGFGGRAYEQYF TGTGCCAGCAGACCCGGGTTCGGGGGGAGGGCCTACGAGCAGTACTTC
- TRBJ2-1 TRBV29-1 - CSASRDSNYNEQFF TGCAGCGCTTCTCGTGACAGTAACTACAATGAGCAGTTCTTC
- TRBJ2-1 TRBV9 TRBD1 CASSWTGKGNEQFF TGTGCCAGCAGCTGGACAGGGAAGGGGAATGAGCAGTTCTTC
- TRBJ2-2 TRBV27 - CASSFGRGGTGELFF TGTGCCAGCAGTTTTGGGAGGGGGGGGACCGGGGAGCTGTTTTTT
- TRBJ2-7 TRBV30 TRBD2 CAWSPRGSGTKSYEQYF TGTGCCTGGAGTCCCCGAGGTAGCGGGACAAAGTCCTACGAGCAGTACTTC
- TRBJ2-2 TRBV4-1 TRBD2 CASSQDLTSGETGELFF TGCGCCAGCAGCCAAGATCTAACTAGCGGGGAAACCGGGGAGCTGTTTTTT
- TRBJ2-7 TRBV7-8 - CASSLKWWVQGLHDEQYF TGTGCCAGCAGCTTAAAGTGGTGGGTTCAGGGACTCCACGACGAGCAGTACTTC
- TRBJ1-5 TRBV23-1 - CASSQEFHRYQPQHF TGCGCCAGCAGTCAAGAATTCCACCGGTATCAGCCCCAGCATTTT
once TRBJ2-1 TRBV11-2 - CASSLEFSSFNEQFF TGTGCCAGCAGCTTAGAATTTAGCAGTTTCAATGAGCAGTTCTTC
- TRBJ2-3 TRBV30 - CAWSVDSGLFDTQYF TGTGCCTGGAGCGTGGATAGCGGACTGTTTGATACGCAGTATTTT
- TRBJ2-7 TRBV5-4 TRBD1 CASSLGGDRGAQQYF TGTGCCAGCAGCTTGGGAGGGGACAGGGGGGCCCAGCAGTACTTC
- TRBJ2-3 TRBV29-1 TRBD2 CSVDREGLTDTQYF TGCAGCGTTGATCGGGAGGGGCTCACAGATACGCAGTATTTT
once TRBJ1-1 TRBV6-1 - CASTSLRDTEAFF TGTGCCAGCACCTCTTTGAGGGACACTGAAGCTTTCTTT
- TRBJ2-1 TRBV6-5 - CASSYSGVWDNEQFF TGTGCCAGCAGTTACTCCGGGGTCTGGGACAATGAGCAGTTCTTC
- TRBJ2-3 TRBV30 - CAWSVVAGGDTQYF TGTGCCTGGAGTGTAGTGGCAGGGGGGGATACGCAGTATTTT
once TRBJ1-5 TRBV18 - CASSPGGDQPQHF TGTGCCAGCTCACCAGGGGGCGATCAGCCCCAGCATTTT
- TRBJ1-1 TRBV5-5 - CASSLGRVITEAFF TGTGCCAGCAGCTTGGGCAGGGTCATCACTGAAGCTTTCTTT
- TRBJ1-2 TRBV4-1 - CASSQGKGGGGGYTF TGCGCCAGCAGCCAAGGAAAAGGTGGGGGAGGGGGCTACACCTTC
- TRBJ2-7 TRBV12-5 - CASVGPLEQYF TGTGCTAGTGTTGGGCCTCTAGAGCAGTACTTC
- TRBJ2-1 TRBV11-2 - CASSPGTSYNEQFF TGTGCCAGCAGCCCCGGGACTTCCTACAATGAGCAGTTCTTC
few TRBJ2-7 TRBV5-4 TRBD1 CASSLGQEYEQYF TGTGCCAGCAGCTTAGGACAGGAGTACGAGCAGTACTTC
- TRBJ2-2 TRBV6-7 TRBD2 CASSPRLAERPPGELFF TGTGCCAGCAGTCCCCGACTAGCGGAGAGGCCCCCCGGGGAGCTGTTTTTT
- TRBJ2-1 TRBV7-2 - CASSLAHTNNEQFF TGTGCCAGCAGCTTAGCACATACAAACAATGAGCAGTTCTTC
once TRBJ2-7 TRBV28 TRBD1 CASSGTGDEQYF TGTGCCAGCAGTGGGACAGGGGACGAGCAGTACTTC
- TRBJ2-5 TRBV30 TRBD2 CAGALSLAGNQETQYF TGTGCCGGAGCACTTTCACTAGCGGGTAACCAAGAGACCCAGTACTTC
- TRBJ2-1 TRBV4-1 - CASSRSNEQFF TGCGCCAGCAGCAGGAGTAATGAGCAGTTCTTC
- TRBJ2-1 TRBV6-4 TRBD2 CASSDTIAGGVNEQFF TGTGCCAGCAGTGACACTATAGCGGGAGGGGTGAATGAGCAGTTCTTC
- TRBJ2-7 TRBV29-1 TRBD2 CSVEREGYEQYF TGCAGCGTTGAGCGGGAGGGCTACGAGCAGTACTTC
- TRBJ2-7 TRBV28 - CASRRLGGGSGEQYF TGTGCCAGCAGACGCCTCGGGGGCGGGAGCGGCGAGCAGTACTTC
- TRBJ2-5 TRBV18 - CASSKTGYQETQYF TGTGCCAGCTCAAAGACCGGGTACCAAGAGACCCAGTACTTC
- TRBJ2-1 TRBV6-6 - CASSQGGEQFF TGTGCCAGCAGCCAGGGGGGTGAGCAGTTCTTC
- TRBJ2-1 TRBV10-2 TRBD2 CASSERGSAYNEQFF TGCGCCAGCAGTGAGCGCGGGAGCGCCTACAATGAGCAGTTCTTC